These 3 T cell receptor beta chains came from one sample sequenced in a study of cytomegalovirus exposure and HLA in healthy donors. Researchers ran the PCR with 60 Vbeta and 13 Jbeta primers. Assay used: immunoSEQ multiplex PCR; TCRdb lists only in-frame clones, some missing. This sample has around 150,000 clones, with 84% found just once. Specimen: PBMCs. The receptors derive from a man aged 50 to 60 in good health and CMV-seropositive.

This rearrangement joins TRBV6-5 to TRBJ2-2; 12 positions match TRBD2. Germline values: CDR1 MNHEY, CDR2 SVGAGI. Trimming took 7 bases from V and 7 from J; bases not matched to a gene: 7. This CDR3 is 15 amino acids long. CDR3: CASTLAGGRVGELFF. In DNA, the CDR3 is TGTGCCAGCACTCTAGCGGGAGGGCGGGTCGGGGAGCTGTTTTTT.

J is TRBJ2-3 and V is TRBV7-9; 13 nucleotides match TRBD2. Germline CDR1 and CDR2: SEHNR and FQNEAQ (reference sequence). After removal of 6 bases from V and 6 bases from J, the junction contained 9 bases not matched to a gene. This CDR3 has 16 amino acids. The CDR3 DNA reads TGTGCCAGCAGTTTACCAACTAGCGGGAGGGCGGATACGCAGTATTTT. Translating it yields CASSLPTSGRADTQYF.

V usage is TRBV4-1 and J usage is TRBJ2-1; 7 bases are a match to TRBD1. Looked up from germline, CDR1 is MGHRA and CDR2 is YSYEKL. With 3 bases clipped from V and 5 bases from J, the junction kept 10 bases outside the gene matches. This CDR3 contains 16 residues. CDR3 nucleotide sequence: TGCGCCAGCAGCCACCCCCGGGACAGTTCTAACAATGAGCAGTTCTTC. Protein product: CASSHPRDSSNNEQFF.